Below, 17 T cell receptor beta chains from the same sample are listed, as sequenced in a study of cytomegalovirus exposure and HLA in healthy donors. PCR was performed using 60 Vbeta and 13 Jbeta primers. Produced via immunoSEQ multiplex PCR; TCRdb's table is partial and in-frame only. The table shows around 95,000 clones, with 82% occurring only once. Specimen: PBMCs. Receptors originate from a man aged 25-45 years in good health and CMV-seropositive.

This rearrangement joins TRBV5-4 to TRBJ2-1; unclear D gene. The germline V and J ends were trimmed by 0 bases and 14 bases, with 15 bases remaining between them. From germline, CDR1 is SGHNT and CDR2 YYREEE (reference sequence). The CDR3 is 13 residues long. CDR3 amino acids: CASSLAEVSYKFF. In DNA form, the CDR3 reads TGTGCCAGCAGCTTGGCCGAGGTTAGCTATAAGTTCTTC.

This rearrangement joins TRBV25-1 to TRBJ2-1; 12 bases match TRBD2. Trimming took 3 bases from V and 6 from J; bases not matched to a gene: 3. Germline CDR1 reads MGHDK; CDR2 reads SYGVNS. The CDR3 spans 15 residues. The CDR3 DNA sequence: TGTGCCAGCAGTGAGCTAGCGGGAGGGTTCAATGAGCAGTTCTTC. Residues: CASSELAGGFNEQFF.

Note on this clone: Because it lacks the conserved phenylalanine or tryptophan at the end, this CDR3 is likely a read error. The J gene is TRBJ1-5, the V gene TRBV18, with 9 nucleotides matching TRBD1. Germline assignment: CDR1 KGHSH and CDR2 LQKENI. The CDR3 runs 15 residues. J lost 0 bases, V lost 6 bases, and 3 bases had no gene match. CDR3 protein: CASSRTGDSNQPQHS. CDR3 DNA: TGTGCCAGCTCCCGGACAGGGGATAGCAATCAGCCCCAGCATTCT.

CDR3: CASSGGLPSYNEQFF. CDR3 in DNA: TGTGCCAGCAGCGGCGGACTACCCTCCTACAATGAGCAGTTCTTC. The chain is built from TRBV9 and TRBJ2-1; the D gene is possibly TRBD2 (6 bases). V lost 3 bases and J 0 bases, leaving 10 bases between the germline ends. Germline V gene data show CDR1 as SGDLS and CDR2 as YYNGEE. The CDR3 has 15 amino acids.

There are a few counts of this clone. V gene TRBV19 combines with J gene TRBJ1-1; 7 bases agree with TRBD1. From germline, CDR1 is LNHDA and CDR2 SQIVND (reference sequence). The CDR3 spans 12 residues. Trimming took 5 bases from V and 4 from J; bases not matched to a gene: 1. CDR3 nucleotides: TGTGCCAGTAGTTCAGGGGGCACTGAAGCTTTCTTT. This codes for CASSSGGTEAFF.

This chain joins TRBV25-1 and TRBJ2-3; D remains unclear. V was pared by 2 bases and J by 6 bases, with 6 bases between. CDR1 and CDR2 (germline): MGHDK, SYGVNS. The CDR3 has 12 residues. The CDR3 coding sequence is TGTGCCAGCAGTGAAAGTCGGGATACGCAGTATTTT. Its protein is CASSESRDTQYF.

The CDR3 DNA reads as TGTGCCAGCAGCTCCGCCGGGCTAGCGGGAGGATATAACTCCTACAATGAGCAGTTCTTC. Amino acid sequence: CASSSAGLAGGYNSYNEQFF. J is TRBJ2-1 and V is TRBV5-4; 11 positions agree with TRBD2. Looked up from germline, CDR1 is SGHNT and CDR2 is YYREEE (reference sequence). Trimming removed 3 bases from V and 0 bases from J; junction bases left unmatched: 14. The CDR3 extends over 20 amino acids.

This CDR3 reads CASSSRRTSGETQYF. The CDR3, as DNA: TGTGCCAGTAGTAGCCGCCGCACTAGCGGAGAGACCCAGTACTTC. The chain has TRBV19 and TRBJ2-5; TRBD2 matches at 8 bases. CDR1 LNHDA and CDR2 SQIVND come from the germline V gene (reference sequence). J lost 4 bases, V lost 4 bases, and 8 bases had no gene match. The CDR3 is 15 amino acids.

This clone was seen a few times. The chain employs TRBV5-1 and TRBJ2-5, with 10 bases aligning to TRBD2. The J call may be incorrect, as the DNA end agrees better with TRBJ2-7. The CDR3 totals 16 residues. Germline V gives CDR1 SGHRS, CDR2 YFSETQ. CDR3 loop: CASSLALAGEKYEQYF. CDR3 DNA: TGCGCCAGCAGCTTGGCCCTAGCGGGAGAAAAGTACGAGCAGTACTTC.

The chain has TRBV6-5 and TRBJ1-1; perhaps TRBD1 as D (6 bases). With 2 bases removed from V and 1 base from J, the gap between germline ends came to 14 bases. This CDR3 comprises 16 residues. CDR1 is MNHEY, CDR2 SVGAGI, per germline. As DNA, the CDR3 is TGTGCCAGCAGTTACAGGACAGCAGGGAGGAACACTGAAGCTTTCTTT. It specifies CASSYRTAGRNTEAFF.

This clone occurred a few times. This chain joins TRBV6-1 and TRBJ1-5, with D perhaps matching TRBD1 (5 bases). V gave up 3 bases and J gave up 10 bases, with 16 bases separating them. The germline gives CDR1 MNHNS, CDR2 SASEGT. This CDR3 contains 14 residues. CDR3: CASSEAQGLTPQHF. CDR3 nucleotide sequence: TGTGCCAGCAGTGAGGCCCAGGGCTTAACCCCCCAGCATTTT.

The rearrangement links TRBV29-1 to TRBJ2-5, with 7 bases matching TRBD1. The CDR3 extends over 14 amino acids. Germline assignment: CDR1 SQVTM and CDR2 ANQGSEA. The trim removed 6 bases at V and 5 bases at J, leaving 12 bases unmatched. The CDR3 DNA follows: TGCAGCGTGCTCCTTACAGGGGTGCTGGAGACCCAGTACTTC. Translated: CSVLLTGVLETQYF.

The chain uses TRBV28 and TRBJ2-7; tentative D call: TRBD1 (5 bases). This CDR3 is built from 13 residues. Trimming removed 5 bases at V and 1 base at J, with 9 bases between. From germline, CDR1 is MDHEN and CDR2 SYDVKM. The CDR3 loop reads CASSTTVSYEQYF. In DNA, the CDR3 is TGTGCCAGCAGTACGACAGTTTCCTACGAGCAGTACTTC.

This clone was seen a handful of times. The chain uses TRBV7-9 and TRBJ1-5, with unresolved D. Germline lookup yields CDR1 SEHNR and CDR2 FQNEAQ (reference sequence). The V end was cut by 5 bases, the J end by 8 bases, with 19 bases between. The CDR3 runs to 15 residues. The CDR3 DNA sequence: TGTGCCAGCAGCCCCACGAGCCAGGCTATCAAGCCCCAGCATTTT. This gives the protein CASSPTSQAIKPQHF.

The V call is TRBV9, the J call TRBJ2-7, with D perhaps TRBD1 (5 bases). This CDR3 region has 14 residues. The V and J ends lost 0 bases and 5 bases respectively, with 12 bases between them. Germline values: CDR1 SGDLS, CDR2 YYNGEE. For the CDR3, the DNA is TGTGCCAGCAGCGTAGGTCCAGGGCTGGACGAGCAGTACTTC. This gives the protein CASSVGPGLDEQYF.

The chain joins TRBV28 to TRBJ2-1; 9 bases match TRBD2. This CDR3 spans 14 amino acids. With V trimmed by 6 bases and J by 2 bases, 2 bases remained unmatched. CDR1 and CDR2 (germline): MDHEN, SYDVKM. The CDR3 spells CASRTSGAYNEQFF. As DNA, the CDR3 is TGTGCCAGCAGGACTAGCGGTGCCTACAATGAGCAGTTCTTC.

CDR3 sequence reads: CAWSVQGYNSPLHF. In DNA form, the CDR3 reads TGTGCCTGGAGTGTTCAGGGCTATAATTCACCCCTCCACTTT. The chain recombines TRBV30 with TRBJ1-6, with D possibly being TRBD1 (5 bases). Deletions cut 0 bases from V and 3 bases from J, with 6 bases between. The CDR3 consists of 14 residues. Germline V CDR1 and CDR2: GTSNPN, SVGIG (reference sequence). Supplemented by reference TRBV30 and TRBJ1-6, the full variable domain reads SQTIHQWPATLVQPVGSPLSLECTVEGTSNPNLYWYRQAAGRGLQLLFYSVGIGQISSEVPQNLSASRPQDRQFILSSKKLLLSDSGFYLCAWSVQGYNSPLHFGNGTRLTVT.